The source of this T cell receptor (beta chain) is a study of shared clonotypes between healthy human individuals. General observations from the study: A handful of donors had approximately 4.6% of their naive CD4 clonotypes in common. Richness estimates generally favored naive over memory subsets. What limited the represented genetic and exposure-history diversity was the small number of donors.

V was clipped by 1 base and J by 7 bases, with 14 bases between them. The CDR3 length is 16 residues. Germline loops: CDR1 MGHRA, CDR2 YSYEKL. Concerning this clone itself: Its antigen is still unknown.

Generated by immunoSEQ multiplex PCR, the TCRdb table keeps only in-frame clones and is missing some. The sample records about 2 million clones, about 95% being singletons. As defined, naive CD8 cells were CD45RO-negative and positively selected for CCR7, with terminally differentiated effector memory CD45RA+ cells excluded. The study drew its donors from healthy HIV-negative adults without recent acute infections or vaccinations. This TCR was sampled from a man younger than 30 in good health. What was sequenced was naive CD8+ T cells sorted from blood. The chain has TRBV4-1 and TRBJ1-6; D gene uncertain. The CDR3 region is CASSQGWAPQNSPLHF. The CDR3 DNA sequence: TGCGCCAGCAGCCAAGGGTGGGCCCCCCAAAATTCACCCCTCCACTTT.